Presented here are 10 T cell receptor beta chains from one specimen sequenced in a study of T cells in localized non-small cell lung cancer. Data came from immunoSEQ multiplex PCR; TCRdb stores just in-frame clones and leaves some out. The sample consists of around 25,000 clones, approximately 86% of them appearing once. This material consisted of peripheral blood, taken before any cancer treatment. The receptors come from a male donor aged 60 or older with stage II squamous cell lung carcinoma.

The gene calls are TRBV19 and TRBJ1-2, with a possible D match to TRBD1 (5 bases). Germline CDR1 LNHDA, CDR2 SQIVND (reference sequence). V lost 6 bases, J lost 2 bases, and 16 bases lay in between. This CDR3 region has 15 residues. CDR3 amino acids: CASRGGSLLNYGYTF. The CDR3 bases are TGTGCCAGTAGGGGGGGGTCCCTCCTGAACTATGGCTACACCTTC.

The chain employs TRBV5-1 and TRBJ1-2, with no clear D. CDR1 is SGHRS and CDR2 is YFSETQ in the germline V gene. The V gene lost 4 bases and the J gene lost 4 bases, with 20 bases spanning the gap. The CDR3 is 16 residues long. CDR3 nucleotides: TGCGCCAGCAGCACCGATTATGGCGGAGCCTCCTATGGCTACACCTTC. It is translated as CASSTDYGGASYGYTF.

CDR3 sequence: CASSQVLGVNTEAFF. The CDR3 DNA sequence: TGTGCCAGCAGCCAAGTACTGGGGGTGAACACTGAAGCTTTCTTT. This chain connects TRBV4-2 to TRBJ1-1; D is perhaps TRBD1 (5 bases). This CDR3 contains 15 residues. Germline CDR1 and CDR2: LGHNA and YNFKEQ. Trimming cost V 1 base and J 0 bases, with 9 bases left between them.

V gene TRBV6-1 combines with J gene TRBJ1-3; D uncertain. The ends were cut back, 2 bases at V and 4 bases at J, with 12 bases in the middle. The CDR3 extends over 15 amino acids. Per germline, CDR1 MNHNS and CDR2 SASEGT. CDR3: CASSEHSGVGNTIYF. CDR3 DNA: TGTGCCAGCAGTGAACACTCCGGGGTCGGAAACACCATATATTTT.

This clone was picked up one time. The V and J genes are TRBV28 and TRBJ1-5, with D hard to call. Trimming cost V 3 bases and J 3 bases, with 6 bases left between them. The CDR3 covers 13 residues. Per the germline V gene, CDR1 is MDHEN and CDR2 is SYDVKM. As DNA, the CDR3 is TGTGCCAGCAGTTTGAATGCCAATCAGCCCCAGCATTTT. Translation gives CASSLNANQPQHF.

V gene TRBV28 combines with J gene TRBJ2-1, with TRBD2 matching over 14 bases. This CDR3 region has 17 residues. Germline trimming cut 6 bases from V and 4 bases from J; bases unmatched to any gene: 8. Per germline, CDR1 MDHEN and CDR2 SYDVKM. The CDR3 region has the DNA TGTGCCAGCAGCGGGGCCGGGACTAGCGGGAGTTACAATGAGCAGTTCTTC. Translation: CASSGAGTSGSYNEQFF.

In its sample, this clone was seen a few times. The chain combines TRBV30 with TRBJ1-5, with D uncertain. V was trimmed by 2 bases and J by 4 bases, leaving 15 bases between them. Germline lookup yields CDR1 GTSNPN and CDR2 SVGIG (reference sequence). The CDR3 runs to 15 residues. CDR3 sequence reads: CAWSYSYWANQPQHF. CDR3 sequence (DNA): TGTGCCTGGAGTTACTCCTACTGGGCTAATCAGCCCCAGCATTTT.

The chain recombines TRBV10-1 with TRBJ1-3, with 8 bases aligning to TRBD1. Germline V gene data show CDR1 as WNHNN and CDR2 as SYGVQD (reference sequence). The V segment lost 6 bases and the J segment 2 bases; nucleotides outside the gene matches: 18. The CDR3 has 19 amino acids. CDR3 sequence (DNA): TGCGCCAGCAGCGCCCCGGGACAGGACTTTCCGAGGGCTGGAAACACCATATATTTT. Translated: CASSAPGQDFPRAGNTIYF.

V is TRBV19 and J is TRBJ1-5; D is uncertain. V was shortened by 3 bases and J by 2 bases, with 11 bases between the two germline ends. The CDR3 has 15 amino acids. Germline V lookup: CDR1 LNHDA, CDR2 SQIVND (reference sequence). CDR3 residues: CASSMDYGRNQPQHF. CDR3 nucleotides: TGTGCCAGTAGTATGGATTACGGCCGCAATCAGCCCCAGCATTTT.

The chain links TRBV28 to TRBJ1-1; D not resolved. With 1 base removed from V and 11 bases from J, the gap between germline ends came to 11 bases. Per germline, CDR1 MDHEN and CDR2 SYDVKM. This CDR3 is built from 12 residues. Here the CDR3 reads CASSLSDRWAFF. The DNA for the CDR3 is TGTGCCAGCAGTTTATCGGACCGGTGGGCTTTCTTT.